The 4 T cell receptor beta chains listed next were all sequenced from one sample in a study of cytomegalovirus exposure and HLA in healthy donors. The PCR made use of 60 Vbeta and 13 Jbeta primers. TCRdb keeps only in-frame clones here, not all; method: immunoSEQ multiplex PCR. The repertoire holds 150,000 to 200,000 clones, with around four fifths as singletons. Specimen: PBMCs. The source of these receptors is a woman aged 50 to 60 in good health and CMV-seropositive.

The chain recombines TRBV21-1 with TRBJ2-3; the DNA was not compared with TRBD2, the D call given in the table. TRBV21-1 is designated a pseudogene. The CDR3 loop spans 19 amino acids. The CDR3: CASSKATSGLASSTDTQYF. CDR3 DNA sequence: TGTGCCAGCAGCAAAGCGACCTCCGGACTAGCGTCTAGCACAGATACGCAGTATTTT.

This clone turned up a few times. The chain couples TRBV7-3 to TRBJ2-1; TRBD2 aligns across 13 bases. The CDR3 is 17 residues long. The germline CDR1 and CDR2 sequences are SGHTA and FQGTGA. Germline trimming cut 4 bases from V and 7 bases from J; bases unmatched to any gene: 10. CDR3 DNA: TGTGCCAGCAGCTCCGGACTAGCGGGGGCGTCTGGGAATGAGCAGTTCTTC. Translating it yields CASSSGLAGASGNEQFF.

This sequence joins TRBV7-3 and TRBJ2-3, with a weak D call TRBD2 (7 bases). V was clipped by 1 base and J by 4 bases, with 12 bases between them. Looked up from germline, CDR1 is SGHTA and CDR2 is FQGTGA. This CDR3 has 15 residues. The DNA of the CDR3 is TGTGCCAGCAGCTTAAGGGGGGGCGCCGCAGATACGCAGTATTTT. Its translation: CASSLRGGAADTQYF.

This clone was seen once. The gene calls are TRBV12-2 and TRBJ1-1. TRBV12-2 is reported as a pseudogene. The CDR3 consists of 15 residues. This chain's CDR3 is CASRSYRAGAVLAFF. Written as DNA, the CDR3 is TGTGCAAGTCGCTCCTATCGGGCGGGAGCCGTATTAGCTTTCTTT.